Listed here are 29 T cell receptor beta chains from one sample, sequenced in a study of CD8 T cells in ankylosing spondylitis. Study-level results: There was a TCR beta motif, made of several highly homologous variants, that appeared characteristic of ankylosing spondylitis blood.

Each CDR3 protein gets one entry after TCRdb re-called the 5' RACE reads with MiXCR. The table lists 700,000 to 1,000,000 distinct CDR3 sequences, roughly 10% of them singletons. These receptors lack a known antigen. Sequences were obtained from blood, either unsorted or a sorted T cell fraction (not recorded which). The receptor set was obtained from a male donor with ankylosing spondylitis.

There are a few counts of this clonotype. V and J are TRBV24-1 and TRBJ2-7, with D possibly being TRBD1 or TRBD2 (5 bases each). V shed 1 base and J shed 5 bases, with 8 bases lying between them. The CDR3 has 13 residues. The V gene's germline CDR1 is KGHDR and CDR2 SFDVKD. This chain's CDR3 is CATSDFMGDEQYF. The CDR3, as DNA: TGTGCCACCAGTGATTTCATGGGGGACGAGCAGTACTTC.

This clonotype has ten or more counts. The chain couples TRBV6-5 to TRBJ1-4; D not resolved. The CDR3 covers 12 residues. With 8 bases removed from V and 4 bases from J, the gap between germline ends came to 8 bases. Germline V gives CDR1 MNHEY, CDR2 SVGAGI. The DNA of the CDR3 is TGTGCCAGCTCCGGATTTAATGAAAAACTGTTTTTT. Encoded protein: CASSGFNEKLFF.

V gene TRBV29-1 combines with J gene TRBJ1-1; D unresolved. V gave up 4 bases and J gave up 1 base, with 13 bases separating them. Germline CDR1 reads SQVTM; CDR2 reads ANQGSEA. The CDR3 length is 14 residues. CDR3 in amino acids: CSVVSERQNTEAFF. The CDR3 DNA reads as TGCAGCGTTGTTTCTGAAAGGCAGAACACTGAAGCTTTCTTT.

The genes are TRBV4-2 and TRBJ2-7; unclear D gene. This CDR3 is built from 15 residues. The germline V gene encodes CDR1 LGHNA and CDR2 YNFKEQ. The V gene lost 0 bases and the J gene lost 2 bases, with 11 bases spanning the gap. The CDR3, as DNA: TGTGCCAGCAGCCAAGATTCGGCAGGTACCTACGAGCAGTACTTC. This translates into CASSQDSAGTYEQYF.

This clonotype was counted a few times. The CDR3 here is CASSLDRLNSNQPQHF. In DNA form, the CDR3 reads TGTGCCAGCAGCTTAGACCGTCTGAATAGCAATCAGCCCCAGCATTTT. The V call is TRBV7-4, the J call TRBJ1-5; D ambiguous. V lost 1 base to trimming and J lost 0 bases, with 10 bases between them. There are 16 residues in the CDR3. Germline CDR1 reads SGHVT; CDR2 reads SQSDAQ. The variable domain in full, completed from reference TRBV7-4 and TRBJ1-5, reads GAGVSQSPRYKVAKRGRDVALRCDSISGHVTLYWYRQTLGQGSEVLTYSQSDAQRDKSGRPSGRFSAERPERSVSTLKIQRTEQGDSAVYLCASSLDRLNSNQPQHFGDGTRLSIL.

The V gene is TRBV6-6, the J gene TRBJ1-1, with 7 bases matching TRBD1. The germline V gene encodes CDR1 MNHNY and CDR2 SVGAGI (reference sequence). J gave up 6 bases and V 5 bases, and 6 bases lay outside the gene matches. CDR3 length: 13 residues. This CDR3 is CASSIQGSAEAFF. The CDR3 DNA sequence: TGTGCCAGCAGTATACAGGGGAGCGCTGAAGCTTTCTTT.

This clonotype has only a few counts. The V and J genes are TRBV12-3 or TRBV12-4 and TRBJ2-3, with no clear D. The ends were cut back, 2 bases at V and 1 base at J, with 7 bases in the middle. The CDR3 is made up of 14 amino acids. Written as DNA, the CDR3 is TGTGCCAGCAGTTTACTCGACGGCACAGATACGCAGTATTTT. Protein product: CASSLLDGTDTQYF.

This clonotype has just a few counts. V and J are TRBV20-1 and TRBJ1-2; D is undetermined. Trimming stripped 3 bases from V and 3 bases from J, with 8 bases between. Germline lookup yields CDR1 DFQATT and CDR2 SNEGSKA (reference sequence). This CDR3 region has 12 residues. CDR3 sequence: CSASRPDYGYTF. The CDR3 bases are TGCAGTGCTAGCCGGCCTGACTATGGCTACACCTTC.

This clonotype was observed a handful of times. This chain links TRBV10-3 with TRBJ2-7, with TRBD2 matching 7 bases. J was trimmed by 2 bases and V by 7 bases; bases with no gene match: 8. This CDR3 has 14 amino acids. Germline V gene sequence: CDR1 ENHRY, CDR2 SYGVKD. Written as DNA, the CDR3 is TGTGCCATCACCCCGGGGGGACTTCCCTACGAGCAGTACTTC. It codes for CAITPGGLPYEQYF.

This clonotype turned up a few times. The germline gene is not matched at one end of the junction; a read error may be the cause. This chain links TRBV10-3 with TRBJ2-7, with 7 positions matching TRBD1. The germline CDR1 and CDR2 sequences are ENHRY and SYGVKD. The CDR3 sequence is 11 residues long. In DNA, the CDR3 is TGTGCCATCAGTGAGGGGACAGTTTGGGGCTTC. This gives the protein CAISEGTVWGF.

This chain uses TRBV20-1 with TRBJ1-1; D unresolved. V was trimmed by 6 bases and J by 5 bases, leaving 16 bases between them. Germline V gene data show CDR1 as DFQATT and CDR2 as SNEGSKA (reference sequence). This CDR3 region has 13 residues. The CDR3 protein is CSAHAQIGTEAFF. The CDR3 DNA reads TGCAGTGCACATGCCCAGATAGGTACTGAAGCTTTCTTT.

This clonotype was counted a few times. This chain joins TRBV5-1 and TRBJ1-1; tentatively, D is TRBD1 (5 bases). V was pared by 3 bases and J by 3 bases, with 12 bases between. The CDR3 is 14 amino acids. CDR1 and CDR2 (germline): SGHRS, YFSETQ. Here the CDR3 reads CASSSGGAYTEAFF. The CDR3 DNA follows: TGCGCCAGCAGCTCTGGGGGTGCCTACACTGAAGCTTTCTTT. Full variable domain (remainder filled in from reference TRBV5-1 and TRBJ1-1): KAGVTQTPRYLIKTRGQQVTLSCSPISGHRSVSWYQQTPGQGLQFLFEYFSETQRNKGNFPGRFSGRQFSNSRSEMNVSTLELGDSALYLCASSSGGAYTEAFFGQGTRLTVV.

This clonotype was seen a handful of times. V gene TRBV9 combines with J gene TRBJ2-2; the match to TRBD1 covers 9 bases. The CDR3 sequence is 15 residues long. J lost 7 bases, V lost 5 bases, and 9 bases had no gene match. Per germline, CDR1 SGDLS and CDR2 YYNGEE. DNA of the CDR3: TGTGCCAGCAGAGGGGGGACAGGGACGAGCGGGGAGCTGTTTTTT. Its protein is CASRGGTGTSGELFF.

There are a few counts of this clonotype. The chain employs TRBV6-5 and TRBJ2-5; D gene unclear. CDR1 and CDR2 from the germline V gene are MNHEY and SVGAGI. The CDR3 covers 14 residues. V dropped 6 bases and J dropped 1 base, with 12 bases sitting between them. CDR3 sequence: CASSLRLGQETQYF. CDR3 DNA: TGTGCCAGCAGCTTACGGTTGGGCCAAGAGACCCAGTACTTC.

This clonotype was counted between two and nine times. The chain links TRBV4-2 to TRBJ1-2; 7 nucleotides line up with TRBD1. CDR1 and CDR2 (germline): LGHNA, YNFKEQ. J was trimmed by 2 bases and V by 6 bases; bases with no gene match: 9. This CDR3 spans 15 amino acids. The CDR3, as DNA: TGTGCCAGCAGAAAATCAGGGGGGTCCAACTATGGCTACACCTTC. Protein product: CASRKSGGSNYGYTF.

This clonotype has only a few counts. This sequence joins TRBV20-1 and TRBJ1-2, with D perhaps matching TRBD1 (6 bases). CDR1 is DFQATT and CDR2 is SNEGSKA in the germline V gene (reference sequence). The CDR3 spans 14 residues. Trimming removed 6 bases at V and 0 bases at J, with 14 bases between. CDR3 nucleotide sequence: TGCAGTGCCCCTCGGACAGTAGCTAACTATGGCTACACCTTC. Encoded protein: CSAPRTVANYGYTF.

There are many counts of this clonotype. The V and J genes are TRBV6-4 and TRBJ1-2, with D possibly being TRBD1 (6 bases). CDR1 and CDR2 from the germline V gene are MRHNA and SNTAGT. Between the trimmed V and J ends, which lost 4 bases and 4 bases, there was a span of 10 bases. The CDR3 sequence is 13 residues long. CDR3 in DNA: TGTGCCAGCAGTGGAGGGGGTACCTATGGCTACACCTTC. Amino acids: CASSGGGTYGYTF.

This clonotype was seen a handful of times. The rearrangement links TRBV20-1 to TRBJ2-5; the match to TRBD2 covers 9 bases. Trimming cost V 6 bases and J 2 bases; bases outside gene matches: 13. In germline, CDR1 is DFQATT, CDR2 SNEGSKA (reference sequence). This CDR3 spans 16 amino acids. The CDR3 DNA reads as TGCAGTGCCACTAGTCGGGGTAGCGGGAGTCAAGAGACCCAGTACTTC. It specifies CSATSRGSGSQETQYF.

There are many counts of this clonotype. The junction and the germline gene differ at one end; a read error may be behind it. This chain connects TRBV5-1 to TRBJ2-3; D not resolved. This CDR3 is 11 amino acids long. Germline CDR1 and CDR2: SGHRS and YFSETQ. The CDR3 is CASSLVDTQYF. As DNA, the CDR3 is TGTGCCAGCAGCTTGGTCGATACGCAGTATTTT. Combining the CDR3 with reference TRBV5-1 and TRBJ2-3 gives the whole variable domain KAGVTQTPRYLIKTRGQQVTLSCSPISGHRSVSWYQQTPGQGLQFLFEYFSETQRNKGNFPGRFSGRQFSNSRSEMNVSTLELGDSALYLCASSLVDTQYFGPGTRLTVL.

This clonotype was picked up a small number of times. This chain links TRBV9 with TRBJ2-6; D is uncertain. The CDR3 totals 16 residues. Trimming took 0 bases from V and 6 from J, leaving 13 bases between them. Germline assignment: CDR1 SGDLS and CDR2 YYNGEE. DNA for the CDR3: TGTGCCAGCAGCGTAGGCTCCCCTGTCGAGGCCAACGTCCTGACTTTC. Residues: CASSVGSPVEANVLTF. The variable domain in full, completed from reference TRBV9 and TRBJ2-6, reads DSGVTQTPKHLITATGQRVTLRCSPRSGDLSVYWYQQSLDQGLQFLIQYYNGEERAKGNILERFSAQQFPDLHSELNLSSLELGDSALYFCASSVGSPVEANVLTFGAGSRLTVL.

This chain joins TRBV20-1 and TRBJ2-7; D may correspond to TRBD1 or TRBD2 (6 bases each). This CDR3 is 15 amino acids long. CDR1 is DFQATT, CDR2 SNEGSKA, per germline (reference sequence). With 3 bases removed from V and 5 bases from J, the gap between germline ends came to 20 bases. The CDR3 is CSARAFRGLQDEQYF. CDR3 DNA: TGCAGTGCTAGGGCCTTCCGGGGGCTTCAGGACGAGCAGTACTTC.

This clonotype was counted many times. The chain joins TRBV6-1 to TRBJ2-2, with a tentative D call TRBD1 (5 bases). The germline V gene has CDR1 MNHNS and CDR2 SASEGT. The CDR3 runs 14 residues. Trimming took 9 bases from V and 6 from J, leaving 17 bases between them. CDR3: CASSAQGLAGELFF. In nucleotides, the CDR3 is TGTGCCAGTTCCGCCCAGGGTCTGGCCGGGGAGCTGTTTTTT.

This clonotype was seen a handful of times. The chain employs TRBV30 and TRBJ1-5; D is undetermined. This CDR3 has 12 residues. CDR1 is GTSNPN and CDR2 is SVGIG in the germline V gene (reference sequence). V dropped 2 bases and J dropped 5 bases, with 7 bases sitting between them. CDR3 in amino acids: CAWSRYDQPQHF. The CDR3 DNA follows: TGTGCCTGGAGTCGGTATGATCAGCCCCAGCATTTT.

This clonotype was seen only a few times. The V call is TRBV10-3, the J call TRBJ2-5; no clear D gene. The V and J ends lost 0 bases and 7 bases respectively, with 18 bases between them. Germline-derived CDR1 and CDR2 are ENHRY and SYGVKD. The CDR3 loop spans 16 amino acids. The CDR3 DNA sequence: TGTGCCATCAGTGAGTCGGCTTGGTCCGCCGATGGGACCCAGTACTTC. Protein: CAISESAWSADGTQYF.

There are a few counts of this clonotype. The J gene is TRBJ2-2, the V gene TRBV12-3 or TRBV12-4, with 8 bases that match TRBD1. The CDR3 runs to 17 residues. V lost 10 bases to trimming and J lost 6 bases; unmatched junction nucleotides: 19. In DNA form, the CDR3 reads TGTGCCACCAGAACCCGTGGGACAGGTAGTTTCGCCGGGGAGCTGTTTTTT. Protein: CATRTRGTGSFAGELFF.

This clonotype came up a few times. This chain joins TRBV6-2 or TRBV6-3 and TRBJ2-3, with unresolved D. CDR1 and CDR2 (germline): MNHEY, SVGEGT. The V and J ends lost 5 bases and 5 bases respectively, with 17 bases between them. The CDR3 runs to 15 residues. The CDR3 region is CASSPPGGARDTQYF. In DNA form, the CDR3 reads TGTGCCAGCAGTCCCCCCGGTGGAGCGCGAGATACGCAGTATTTT.

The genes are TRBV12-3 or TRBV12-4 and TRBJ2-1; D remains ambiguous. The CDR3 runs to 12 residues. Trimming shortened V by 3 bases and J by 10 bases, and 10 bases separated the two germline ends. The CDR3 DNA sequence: TGTGCCAGCAGTTTTGGAGTCCCCGAGCAGTTCTTC. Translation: CASSFGVPEQFF.

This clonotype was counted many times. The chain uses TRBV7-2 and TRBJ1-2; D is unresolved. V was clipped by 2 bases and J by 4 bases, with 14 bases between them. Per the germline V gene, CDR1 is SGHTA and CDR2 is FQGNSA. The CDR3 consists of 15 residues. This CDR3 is CASSLSQTLIYGYTF. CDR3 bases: TGTGCCAGCAGCTTAAGTCAGACACTTATCTATGGCTACACCTTC.

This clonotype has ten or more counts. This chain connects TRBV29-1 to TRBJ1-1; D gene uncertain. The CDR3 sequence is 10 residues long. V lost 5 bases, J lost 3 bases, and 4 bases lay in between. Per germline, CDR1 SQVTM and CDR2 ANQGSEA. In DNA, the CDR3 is TGCAGCGTTCTTTACACTGAAGCTTTCTTT. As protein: CSVLYTEAFF.